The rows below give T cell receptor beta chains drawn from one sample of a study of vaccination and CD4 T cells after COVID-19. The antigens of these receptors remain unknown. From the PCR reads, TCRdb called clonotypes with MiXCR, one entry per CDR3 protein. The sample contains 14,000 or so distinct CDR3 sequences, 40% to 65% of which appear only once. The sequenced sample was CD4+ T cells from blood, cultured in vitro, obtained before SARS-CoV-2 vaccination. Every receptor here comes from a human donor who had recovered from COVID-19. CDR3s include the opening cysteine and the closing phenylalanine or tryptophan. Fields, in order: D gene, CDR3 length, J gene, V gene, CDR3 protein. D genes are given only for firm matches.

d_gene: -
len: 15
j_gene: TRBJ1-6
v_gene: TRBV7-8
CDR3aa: CASSRGGTRNSPLHF

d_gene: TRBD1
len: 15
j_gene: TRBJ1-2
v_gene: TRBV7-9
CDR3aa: CASSSTGTGRDGYTF

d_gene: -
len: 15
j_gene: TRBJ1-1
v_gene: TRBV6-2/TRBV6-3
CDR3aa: CASSYVGGFNTEAFF

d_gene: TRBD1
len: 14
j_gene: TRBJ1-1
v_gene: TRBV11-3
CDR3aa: CASSYGQGGTEAFF

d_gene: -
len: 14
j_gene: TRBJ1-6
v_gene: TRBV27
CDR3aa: CASKPRTHNSPLHF

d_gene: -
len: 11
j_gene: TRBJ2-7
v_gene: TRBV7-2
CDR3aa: CASSSGPKQYF

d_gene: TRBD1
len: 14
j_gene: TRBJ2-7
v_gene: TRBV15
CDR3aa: CATSRDRGSHEQYF

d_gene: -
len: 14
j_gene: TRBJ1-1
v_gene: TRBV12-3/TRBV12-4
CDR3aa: CASSLDPDLAEAFF

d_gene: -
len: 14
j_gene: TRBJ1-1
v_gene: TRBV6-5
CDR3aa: CASRLRSQNTEAFF

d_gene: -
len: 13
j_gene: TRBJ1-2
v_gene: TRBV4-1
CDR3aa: CASSRQVNYGYTF

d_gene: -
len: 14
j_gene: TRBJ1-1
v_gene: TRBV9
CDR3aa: CASNTGLGNTEAFF

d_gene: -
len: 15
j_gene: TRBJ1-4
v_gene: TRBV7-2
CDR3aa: CASSPDNGGYEKLFF

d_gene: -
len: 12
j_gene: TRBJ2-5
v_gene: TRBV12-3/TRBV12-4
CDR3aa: CASSRDEETQYF

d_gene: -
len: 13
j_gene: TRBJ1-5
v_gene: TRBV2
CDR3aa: CASSEVKGQPQHF

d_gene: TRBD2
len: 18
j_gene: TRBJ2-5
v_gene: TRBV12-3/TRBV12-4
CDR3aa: CASSLGERVAGGRETQYF

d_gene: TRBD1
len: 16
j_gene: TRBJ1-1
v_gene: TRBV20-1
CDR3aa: CSARAPGGSMNTEAFF

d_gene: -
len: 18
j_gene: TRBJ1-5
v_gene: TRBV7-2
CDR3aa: CASSLERPGTHSNQPQHF

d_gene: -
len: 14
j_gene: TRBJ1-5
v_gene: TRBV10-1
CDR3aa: CASSESTGIQPQHF

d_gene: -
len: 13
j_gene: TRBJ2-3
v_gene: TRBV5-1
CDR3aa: CASSRGRTDTQYF

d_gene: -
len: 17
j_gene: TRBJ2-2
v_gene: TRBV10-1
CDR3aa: CASSESTWGFNTGELFF

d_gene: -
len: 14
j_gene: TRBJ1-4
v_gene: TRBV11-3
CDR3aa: CASSLEGGGEKLFF

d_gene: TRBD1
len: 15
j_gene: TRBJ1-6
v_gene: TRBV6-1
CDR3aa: CASSFPGQGHSPLHF

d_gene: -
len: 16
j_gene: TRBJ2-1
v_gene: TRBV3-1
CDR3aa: CASSRPRAGSYNEQFF

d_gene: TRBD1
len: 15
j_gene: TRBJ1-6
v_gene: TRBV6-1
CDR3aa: CASTRTGNNNSPLHF

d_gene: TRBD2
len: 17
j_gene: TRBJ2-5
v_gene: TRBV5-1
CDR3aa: CASSLVTSGRIAETQYF

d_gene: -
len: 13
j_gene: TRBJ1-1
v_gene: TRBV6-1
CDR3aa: CASSRYRGTEAFF

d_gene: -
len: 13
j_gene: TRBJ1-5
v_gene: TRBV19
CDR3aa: CASSEGPHQPQHF

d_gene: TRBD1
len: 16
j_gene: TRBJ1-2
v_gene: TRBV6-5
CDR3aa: CASSSRDRREAHGYTF

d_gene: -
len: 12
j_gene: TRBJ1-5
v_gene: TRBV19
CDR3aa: CAIKWGRQPQHF

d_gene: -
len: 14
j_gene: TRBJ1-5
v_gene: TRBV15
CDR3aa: CATSRDQGYQPQHF

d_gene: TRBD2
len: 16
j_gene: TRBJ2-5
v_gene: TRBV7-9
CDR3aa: CASSPRLAGIQETQYF

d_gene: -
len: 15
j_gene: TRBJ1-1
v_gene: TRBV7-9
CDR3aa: CASSFVQDRNTEAFF

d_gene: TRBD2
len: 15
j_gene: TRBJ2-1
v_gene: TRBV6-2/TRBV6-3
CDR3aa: CASRVLAGVNNEQFF

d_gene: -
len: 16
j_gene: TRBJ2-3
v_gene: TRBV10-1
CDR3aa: CASSEQAHIRTDTQYF

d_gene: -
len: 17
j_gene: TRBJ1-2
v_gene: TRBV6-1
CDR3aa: CASRRTRLGAVFYGYTF

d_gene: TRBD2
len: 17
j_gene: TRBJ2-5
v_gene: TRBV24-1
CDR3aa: CATSDDGLAGPGETQYF

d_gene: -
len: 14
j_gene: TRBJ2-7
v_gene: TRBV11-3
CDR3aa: CASSAGSPGDEQYF

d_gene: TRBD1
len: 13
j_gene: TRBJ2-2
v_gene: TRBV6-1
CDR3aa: CASRDRFSGELFF

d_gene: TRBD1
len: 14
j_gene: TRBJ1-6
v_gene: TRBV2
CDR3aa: CASNMGQSNSPLHF

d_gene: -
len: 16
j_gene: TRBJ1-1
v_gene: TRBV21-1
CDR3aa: CASSKEGLGVNTEAFF

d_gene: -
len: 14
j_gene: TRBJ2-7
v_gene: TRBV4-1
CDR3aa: CASSPRALSYEQYF

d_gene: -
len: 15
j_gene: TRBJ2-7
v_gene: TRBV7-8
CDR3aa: CASSLNPGGNYEQYF

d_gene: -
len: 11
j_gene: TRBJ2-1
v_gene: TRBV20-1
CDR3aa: CSARIVVEQFF

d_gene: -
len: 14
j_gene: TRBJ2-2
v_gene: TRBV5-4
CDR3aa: CVSSKGRGTGELFF

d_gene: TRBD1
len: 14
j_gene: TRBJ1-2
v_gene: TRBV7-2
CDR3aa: CASSLTGEGYGYTF

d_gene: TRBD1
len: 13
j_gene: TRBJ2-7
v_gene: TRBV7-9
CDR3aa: CASSPGGPYEQYF

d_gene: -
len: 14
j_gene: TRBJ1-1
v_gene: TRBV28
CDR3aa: CATSRRGGSTEAFF

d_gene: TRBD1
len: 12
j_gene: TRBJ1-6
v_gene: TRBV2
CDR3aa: CASSEGGQTLHF

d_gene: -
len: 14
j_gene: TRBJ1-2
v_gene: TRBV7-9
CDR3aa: CASSPGGQGYGYTF

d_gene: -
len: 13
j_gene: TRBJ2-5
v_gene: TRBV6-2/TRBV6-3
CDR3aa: CASNRPGRETQYF

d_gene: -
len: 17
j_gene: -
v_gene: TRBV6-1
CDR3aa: CASSPLRGPRGAYEQYF

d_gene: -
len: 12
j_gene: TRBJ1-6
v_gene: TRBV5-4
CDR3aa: CASSSQNSPLHF

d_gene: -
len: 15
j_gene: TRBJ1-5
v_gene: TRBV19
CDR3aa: CASSVRARGTQPQHF

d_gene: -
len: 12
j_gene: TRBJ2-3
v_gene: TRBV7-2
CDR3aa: CASSLSTDTQYF

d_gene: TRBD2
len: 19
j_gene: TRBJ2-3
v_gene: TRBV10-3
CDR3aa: CAISSSRGLAGGDTDTQYF

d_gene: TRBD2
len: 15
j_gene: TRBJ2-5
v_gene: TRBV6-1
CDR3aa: CASRGSSGGRETQYF

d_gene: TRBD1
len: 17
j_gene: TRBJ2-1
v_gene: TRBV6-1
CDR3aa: CASSDPRGQGEDNEQFF

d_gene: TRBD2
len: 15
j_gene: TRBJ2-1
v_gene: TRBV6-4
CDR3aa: CASSVVSGRANEQFF

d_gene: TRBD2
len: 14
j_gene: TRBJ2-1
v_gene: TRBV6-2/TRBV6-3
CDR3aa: CASSLFSGRREQFF